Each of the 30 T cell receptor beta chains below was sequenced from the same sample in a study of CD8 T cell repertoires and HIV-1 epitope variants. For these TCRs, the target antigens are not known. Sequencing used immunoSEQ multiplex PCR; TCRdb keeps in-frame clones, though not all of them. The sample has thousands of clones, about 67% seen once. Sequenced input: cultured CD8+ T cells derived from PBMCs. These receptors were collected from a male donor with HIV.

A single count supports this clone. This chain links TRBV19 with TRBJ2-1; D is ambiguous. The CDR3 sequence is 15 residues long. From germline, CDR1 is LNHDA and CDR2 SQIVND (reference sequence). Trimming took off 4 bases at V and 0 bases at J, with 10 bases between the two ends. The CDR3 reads CASSKTTSSYNEQFF. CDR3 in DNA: TGTGCCAGTAGTAAAACAACGAGCTCCTACAATGAGCAGTTCTTC.

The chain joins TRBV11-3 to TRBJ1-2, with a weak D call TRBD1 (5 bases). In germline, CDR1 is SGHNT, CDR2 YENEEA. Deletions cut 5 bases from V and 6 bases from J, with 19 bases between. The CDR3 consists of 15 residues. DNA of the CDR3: TGTGCCAGCAGCCCCGGCGCCGGGACGGATAATGGCTACACCTTC. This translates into CASSPGAGTDNGYTF. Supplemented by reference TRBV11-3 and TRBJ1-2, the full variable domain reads EAGVVQSPRYKIIEKKQPVAFWCNPISGHNTLYWYLQNLGQGPELLIRYENEEAVDDSQLPKDRFSAERLKGVDSTLKIQPAELGDSAVYLCASSPGAGTDNGYTFGSGTRLTVV.

The CDR3 here is CAISESRVEQYF. In DNA form, the CDR3 reads TGTGCCATCAGTGAGTCTCGGGTCGAGCAGTACTTC. The V gene is TRBV10-3, the J gene TRBJ2-7; no reliable D call. This CDR3 has 12 amino acids. V was trimmed by 0 bases and J by 6 bases, leaving 6 bases between them. Germline CDR1 reads ENHRY; CDR2 reads SYGVKD.

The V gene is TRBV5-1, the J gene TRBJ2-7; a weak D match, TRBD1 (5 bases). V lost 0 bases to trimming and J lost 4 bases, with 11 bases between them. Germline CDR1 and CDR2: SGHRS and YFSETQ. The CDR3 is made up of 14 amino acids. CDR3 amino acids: CASSLEGMEYEQYF. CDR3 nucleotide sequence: TGCGCCAGCAGCTTGGAGGGGATGGAATACGAGCAGTACTTC.

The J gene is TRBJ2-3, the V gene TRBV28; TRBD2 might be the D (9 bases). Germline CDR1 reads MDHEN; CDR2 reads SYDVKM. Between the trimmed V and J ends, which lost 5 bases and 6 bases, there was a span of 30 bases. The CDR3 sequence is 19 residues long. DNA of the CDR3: TGTGCCAGCAGTCCTCACCTGACAGGGGCGGCGGGAGGGACCGATACGCAGTATTTT. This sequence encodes CASSPHLTGAAGGTDTQYF.

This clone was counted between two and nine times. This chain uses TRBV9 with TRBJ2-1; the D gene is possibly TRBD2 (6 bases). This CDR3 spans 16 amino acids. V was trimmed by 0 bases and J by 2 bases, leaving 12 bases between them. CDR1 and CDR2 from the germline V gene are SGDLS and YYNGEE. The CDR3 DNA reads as TGTGCCAGCAGCGTAGGGGGAGGCCCTCCCTACAATGAGCAGTTCTTC. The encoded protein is CASSVGGGPPYNEQFF. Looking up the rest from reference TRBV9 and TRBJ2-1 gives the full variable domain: DSGVTQTPKHLITATGQRVTLRCSPRSGDLSVYWYQQSLDQGLQFLIQYYNGEERAKGNILERFSAQQFPDLHSELNLSSLELGDSALYFCASSVGGGPPYNEQFFGPGTRLTVL.

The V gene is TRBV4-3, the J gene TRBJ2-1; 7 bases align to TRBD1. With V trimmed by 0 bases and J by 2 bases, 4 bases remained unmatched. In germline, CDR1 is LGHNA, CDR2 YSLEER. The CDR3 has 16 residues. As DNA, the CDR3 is TGCGCCAGCAGCCAAGAGCGACAGGGCCCCTACAATGAGCAGTTCTTC. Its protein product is CASSQERQGPYNEQFF.

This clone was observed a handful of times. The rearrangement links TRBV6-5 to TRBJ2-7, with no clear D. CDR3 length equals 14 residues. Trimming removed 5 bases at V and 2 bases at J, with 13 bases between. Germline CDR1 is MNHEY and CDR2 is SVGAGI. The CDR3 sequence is CASSEGAGPYEQYF. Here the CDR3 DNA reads TGTGCCAGCAGTGAAGGAGCAGGTCCCTACGAGCAGTACTTC.

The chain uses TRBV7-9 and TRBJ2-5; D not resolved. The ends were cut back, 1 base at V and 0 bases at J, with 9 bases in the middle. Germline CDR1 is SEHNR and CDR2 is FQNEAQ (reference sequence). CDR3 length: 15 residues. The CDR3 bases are TGTGCCAGCAGCTTAGGTGGCAGCTACCAAGAGACCCAGTACTTC. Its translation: CASSLGGSYQETQYF. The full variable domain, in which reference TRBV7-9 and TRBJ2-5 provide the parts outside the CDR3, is DTGVSQNPRHKITKRGQNVTFRCDPISEHNRLYWYRQTLGQGPEFLTYFQNEAQLEKSRLLSDRFSAERPKGSFSTLEIQRTEQGDSAMYLCASSLGGSYQETQYFGPGTRLLVL.

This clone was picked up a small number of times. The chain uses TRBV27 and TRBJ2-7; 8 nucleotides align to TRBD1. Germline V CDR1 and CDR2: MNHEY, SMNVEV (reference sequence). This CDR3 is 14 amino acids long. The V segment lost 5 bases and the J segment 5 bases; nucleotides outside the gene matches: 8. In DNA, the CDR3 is TGTGCCAGCAGTCCGGGACAGGTGCTACACGAGCAGTACTTC. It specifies CASSPGQVLHEQYF.

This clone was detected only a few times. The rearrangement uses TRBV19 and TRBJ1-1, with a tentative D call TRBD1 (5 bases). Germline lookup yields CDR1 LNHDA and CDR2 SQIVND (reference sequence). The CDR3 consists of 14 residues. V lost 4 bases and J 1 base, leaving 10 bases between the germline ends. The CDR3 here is CASSTGIRNTEAFF. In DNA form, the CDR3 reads TGTGCCAGTAGTACAGGGATACGGAACACTGAAGCTTTCTTT.

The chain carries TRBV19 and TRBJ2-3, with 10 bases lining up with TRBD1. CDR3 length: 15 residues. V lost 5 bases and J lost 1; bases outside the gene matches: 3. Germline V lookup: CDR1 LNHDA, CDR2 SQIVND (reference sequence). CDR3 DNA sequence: TGTGCCAGTAGTCATGGGACAGGGGGCACAGATACGCAGTATTTT. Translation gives CASSHGTGGTDTQYF.

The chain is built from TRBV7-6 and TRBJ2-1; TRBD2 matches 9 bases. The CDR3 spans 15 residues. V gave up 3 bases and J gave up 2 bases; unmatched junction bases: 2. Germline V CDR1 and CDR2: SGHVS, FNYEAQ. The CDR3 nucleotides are TGTGCCAGCAGCTTGGGGACTAGCACCTACAATGAGCAGTTCTTC. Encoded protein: CASSLGTSTYNEQFF.

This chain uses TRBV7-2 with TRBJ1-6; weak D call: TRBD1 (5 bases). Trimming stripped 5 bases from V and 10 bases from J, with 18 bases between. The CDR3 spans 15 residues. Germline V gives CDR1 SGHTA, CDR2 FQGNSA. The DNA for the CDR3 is TGTGCCAGCAGCCGCGGAGTAGGGGATGGCTCACCCCTCCACTTT. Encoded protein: CASSRGVGDGSPLHF.

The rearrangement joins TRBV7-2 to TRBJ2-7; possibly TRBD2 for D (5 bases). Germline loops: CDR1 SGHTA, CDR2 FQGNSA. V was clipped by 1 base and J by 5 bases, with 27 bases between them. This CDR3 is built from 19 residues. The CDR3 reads CASSLDRRSLASLSHEQYF. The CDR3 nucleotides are TGTGCCAGCAGCTTAGACCGGCGGAGTCTAGCTTCATTGTCTCACGAGCAGTACTTC.

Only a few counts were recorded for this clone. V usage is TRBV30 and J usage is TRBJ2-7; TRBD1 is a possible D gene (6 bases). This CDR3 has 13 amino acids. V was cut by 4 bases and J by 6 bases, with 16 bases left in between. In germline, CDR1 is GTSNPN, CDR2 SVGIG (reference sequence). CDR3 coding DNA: TGTGCCTGGACCTACAGGGCCGCGGGCGAGCAGTACTTC. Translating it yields CAWTYRAAGEQYF.

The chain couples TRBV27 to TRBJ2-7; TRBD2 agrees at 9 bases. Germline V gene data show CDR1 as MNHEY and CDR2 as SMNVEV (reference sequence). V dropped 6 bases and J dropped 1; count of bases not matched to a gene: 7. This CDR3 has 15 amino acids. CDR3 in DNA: TGTGCCAGCAGCGCCACGGGACTAGCATCCTACGAGCAGTACTTC. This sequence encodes CASSATGLASYEQYF.

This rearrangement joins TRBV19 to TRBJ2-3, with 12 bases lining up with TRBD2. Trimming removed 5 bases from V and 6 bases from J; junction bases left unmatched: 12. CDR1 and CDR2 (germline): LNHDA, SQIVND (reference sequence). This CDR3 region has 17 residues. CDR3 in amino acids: CASSSPTSGRVLDTQYF. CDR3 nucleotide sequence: TGTGCCAGTAGTTCGCCGACTAGCGGGAGAGTATTGGATACGCAGTATTTT.

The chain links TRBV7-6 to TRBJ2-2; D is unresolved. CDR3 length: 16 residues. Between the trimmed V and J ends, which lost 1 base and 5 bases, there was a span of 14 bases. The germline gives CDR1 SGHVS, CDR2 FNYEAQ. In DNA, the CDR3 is TGTGCCAGCAGCTTAGGACTCGTAGTTGATACCGGGGAGCTGTTTTTT. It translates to CASSLGLVVDTGELFF.

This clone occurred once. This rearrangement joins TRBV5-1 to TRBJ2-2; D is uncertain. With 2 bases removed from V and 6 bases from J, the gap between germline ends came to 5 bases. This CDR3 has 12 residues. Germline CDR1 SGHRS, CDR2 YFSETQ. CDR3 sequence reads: CASSFGSGELFF. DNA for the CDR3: TGCGCCAGCAGCTTTGGGTCCGGGGAGCTGTTTTTT.

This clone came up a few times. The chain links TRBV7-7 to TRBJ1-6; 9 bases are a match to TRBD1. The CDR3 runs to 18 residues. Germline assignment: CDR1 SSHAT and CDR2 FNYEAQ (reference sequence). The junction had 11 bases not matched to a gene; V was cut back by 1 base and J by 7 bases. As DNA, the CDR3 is TGTGCCAGCAGCTTAGTAGTGCGGCAGGACAGGGGAAATTCACCCCTCCACTTT. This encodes CASSLVVRQDRGNSPLHF.

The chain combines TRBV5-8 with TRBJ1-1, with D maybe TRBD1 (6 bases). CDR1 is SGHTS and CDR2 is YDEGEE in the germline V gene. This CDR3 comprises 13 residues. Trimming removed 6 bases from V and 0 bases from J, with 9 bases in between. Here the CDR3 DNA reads TGTGCCAGCAAGGGGGGGATGAACACTGAAGCTTTCTTT. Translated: CASKGGMNTEAFF.

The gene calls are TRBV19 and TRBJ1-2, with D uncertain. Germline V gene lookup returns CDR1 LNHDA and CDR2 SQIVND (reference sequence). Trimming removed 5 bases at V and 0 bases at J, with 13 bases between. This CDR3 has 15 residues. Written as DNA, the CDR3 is TGTGCCAGTAGTGGAGTCGAGGGCCCTAACTATGGCTACACCTTC. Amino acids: CASSGVEGPNYGYTF.

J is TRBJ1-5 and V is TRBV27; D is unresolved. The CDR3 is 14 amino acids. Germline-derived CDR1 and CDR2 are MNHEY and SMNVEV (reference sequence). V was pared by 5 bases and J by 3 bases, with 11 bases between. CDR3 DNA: TGTGCCAGCAGTCCGCTTACGTCCAATCAGCCCCAGCATTTT. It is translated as CASSPLTSNQPQHF.

The CDR3 DNA reads TGTGCCAGCAGCCAAGGGACATCCGGAGTCCTAAGCTCCTACGAGCAGTACTTC. Encoded protein: CASSQGTSGVLSSYEQYF. The V and J genes are TRBV13 and TRBJ2-7; TRBD1 is a possible D gene (6 bases). Germline V CDR1 and CDR2: PRHDT, FYEKMQ (reference sequence). The CDR3 is 18 amino acids. Trimming left V 5 bases short and J 0 bases short, with 23 bases between.

CDR3 loop: CASSQEAEATDTQYF. CDR3 nucleotide sequence: TGCGCCAGCAGCCAAGAAGCGGAAGCCACAGATACGCAGTATTTT. The chain uses TRBV4-3 and TRBJ2-3; maybe TRBD2 (5 bases). CDR1 is LGHNA, CDR2 YSLEER, per germline. The CDR3 covers 15 residues. V was clipped by 0 bases and J by 2 bases, with 9 bases between them.

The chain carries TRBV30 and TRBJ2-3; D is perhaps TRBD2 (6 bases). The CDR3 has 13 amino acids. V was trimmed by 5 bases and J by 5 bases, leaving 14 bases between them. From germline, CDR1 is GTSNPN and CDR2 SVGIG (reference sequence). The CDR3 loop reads CAWASGLLDTQYF. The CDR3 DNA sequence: TGTGCCTGGGCCTCGGGACTTTTAGATACGCAGTATTTT.

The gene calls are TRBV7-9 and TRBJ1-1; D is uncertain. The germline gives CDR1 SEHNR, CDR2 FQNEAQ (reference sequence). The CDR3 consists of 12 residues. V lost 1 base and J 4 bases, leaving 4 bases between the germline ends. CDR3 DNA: TGTGCCAGCAGCTTAGGGGCCACTGAAGCTTTCTTT. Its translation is CASSLGATEAFF.

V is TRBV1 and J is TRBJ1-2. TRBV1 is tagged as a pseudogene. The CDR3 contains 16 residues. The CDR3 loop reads CASSQDPPDLDYGYTF. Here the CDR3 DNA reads TGCGCCAGCAGCCAAGATCCCCCAGACTTGGACTATGGCTACACCTTC.

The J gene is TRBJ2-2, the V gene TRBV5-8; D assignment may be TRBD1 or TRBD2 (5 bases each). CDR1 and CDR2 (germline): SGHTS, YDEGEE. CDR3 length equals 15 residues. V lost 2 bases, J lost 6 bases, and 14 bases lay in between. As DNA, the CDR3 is TGTGCCAGCAGCTTCGAGGGTTGGGGCTCCGGGGAGCTGTTTTTT. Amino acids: CASSFEGWGSGELFF.